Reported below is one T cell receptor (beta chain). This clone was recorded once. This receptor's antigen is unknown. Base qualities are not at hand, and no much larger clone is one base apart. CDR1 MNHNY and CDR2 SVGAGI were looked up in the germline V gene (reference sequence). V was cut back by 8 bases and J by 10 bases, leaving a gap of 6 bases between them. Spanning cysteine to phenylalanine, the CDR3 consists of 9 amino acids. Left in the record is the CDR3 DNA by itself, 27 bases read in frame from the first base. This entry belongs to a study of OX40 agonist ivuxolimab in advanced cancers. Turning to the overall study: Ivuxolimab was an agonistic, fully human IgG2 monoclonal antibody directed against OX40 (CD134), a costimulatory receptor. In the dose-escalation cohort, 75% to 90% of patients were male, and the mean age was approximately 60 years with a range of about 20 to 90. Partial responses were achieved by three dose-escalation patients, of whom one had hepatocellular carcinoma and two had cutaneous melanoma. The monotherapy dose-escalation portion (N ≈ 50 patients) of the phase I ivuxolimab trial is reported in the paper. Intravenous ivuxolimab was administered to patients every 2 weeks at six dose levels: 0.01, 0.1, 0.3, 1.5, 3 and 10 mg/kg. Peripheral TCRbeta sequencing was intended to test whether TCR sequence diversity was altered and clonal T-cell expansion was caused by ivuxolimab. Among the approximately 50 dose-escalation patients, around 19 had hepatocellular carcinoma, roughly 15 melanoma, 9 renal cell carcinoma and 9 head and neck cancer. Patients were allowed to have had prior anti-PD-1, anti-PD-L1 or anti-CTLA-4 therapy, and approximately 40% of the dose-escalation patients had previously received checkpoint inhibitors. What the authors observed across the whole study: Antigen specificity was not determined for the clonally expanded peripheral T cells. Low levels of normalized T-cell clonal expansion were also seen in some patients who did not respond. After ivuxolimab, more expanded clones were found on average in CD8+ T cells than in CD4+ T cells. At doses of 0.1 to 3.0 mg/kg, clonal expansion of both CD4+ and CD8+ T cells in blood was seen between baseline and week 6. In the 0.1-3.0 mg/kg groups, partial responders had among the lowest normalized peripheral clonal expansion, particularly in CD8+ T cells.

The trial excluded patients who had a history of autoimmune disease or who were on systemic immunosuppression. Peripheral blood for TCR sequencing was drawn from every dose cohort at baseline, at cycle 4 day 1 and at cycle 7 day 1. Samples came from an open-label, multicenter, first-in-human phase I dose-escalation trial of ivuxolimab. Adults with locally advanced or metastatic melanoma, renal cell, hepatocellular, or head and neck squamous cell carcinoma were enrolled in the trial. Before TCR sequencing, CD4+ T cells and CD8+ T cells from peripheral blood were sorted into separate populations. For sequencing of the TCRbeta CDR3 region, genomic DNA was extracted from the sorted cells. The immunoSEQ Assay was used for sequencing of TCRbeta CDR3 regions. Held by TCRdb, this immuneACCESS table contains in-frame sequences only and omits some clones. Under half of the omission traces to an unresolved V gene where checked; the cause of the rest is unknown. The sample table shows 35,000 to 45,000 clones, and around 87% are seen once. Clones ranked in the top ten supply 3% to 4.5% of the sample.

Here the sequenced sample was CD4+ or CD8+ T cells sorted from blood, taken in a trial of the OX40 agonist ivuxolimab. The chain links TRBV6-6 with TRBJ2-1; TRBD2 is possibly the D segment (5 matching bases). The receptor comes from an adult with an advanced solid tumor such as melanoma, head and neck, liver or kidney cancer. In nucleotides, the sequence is TGTGCCAGCGGAGGAGAGCAGTTCTTC. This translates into CASGGEQFF.